These T cell receptor beta chains were read from a single sample in a study of blood T cells in healthy people across ages. A single record per CDR3 protein comes from TCRdb applying MiXCR to the 5' RACE reads. The sample has approximately 730,000 distinct CDR3 sequences, around 46% seen once. Sequencing used blood. The origin of the receptors is a woman aged 60-75 years in good health. Each CDR3 is given without its conserved first and last residue.

cdr3_aa: ASTDIYPPEAF
j_call: TRBJ1-1
v_call: TRBV6-6

cdr3_aa: ASSLTSASGNTGELF
j_call: TRBJ2-2
v_call: TRBV7-3

cdr3_aa: ASSLGKDRGSNEQF
j_call: TRBJ2-1
v_call: TRBV27

cdr3_aa: ASSLARVSGANVLT
j_call: TRBJ2-6
v_call: TRBV7-2

cdr3_aa: ASSLFDNQPQH
j_call: TRBJ1-5
v_call: TRBV5-5

cdr3_aa: ASSPFGTEVLPYEQY
j_call: TRBJ2-7
v_call: TRBV7-9

cdr3_aa: ASSQDWPGNQPQH
j_call: TRBJ1-5
v_call: TRBV3-1

cdr3_aa: ASSLGGTTNYGYT
j_call: TRBJ1-2
v_call: TRBV12-3/TRBV12-4

cdr3_aa: ASSQALNDRYNEQF
j_call: TRBJ2-1
v_call: TRBV14

cdr3_aa: ASSRTNIAKNIQY
j_call: TRBJ2-4
v_call: TRBV28

cdr3_aa: ASSLWDTNTEAF
j_call: TRBJ1-1
v_call: TRBV5-1

cdr3_aa: SASPLGRADTQY
j_call: TRBJ2-3
v_call: TRBV20-1

cdr3_aa: ASSLTRGLDTQY
j_call: TRBJ2-3
v_call: TRBV6-5

cdr3_aa: SAQGLGDEQY
j_call: TRBJ2-7
v_call: TRBV20-1

cdr3_aa: ASSGSAGGKNNEQF
j_call: TRBJ2-1
v_call: TRBV9

cdr3_aa: STRWSLSWETQY
j_call: TRBJ2-5
v_call: TRBV20-1

cdr3_aa: ASSQDLRQGNNEQF
j_call: TRBJ2-1
v_call: TRBV4-2

cdr3_aa: ASSPWREPSYNEQF
j_call: TRBJ2-1
v_call: TRBV5-5

cdr3_aa: ASSLWVTDYEQY
j_call: TRBJ2-7
v_call: TRBV5-1

cdr3_aa: ASSQDSLLY
j_call: TRBJ2-5
v_call: TRBV14

cdr3_aa: ASSSPAPGQDAIRAKNIQY
j_call: TRBJ2-4
v_call: TRBV6-2/TRBV6-3

cdr3_aa: ASSLGSKSTDTQY
j_call: TRBJ2-3
v_call: TRBV7-9

cdr3_aa: ASSVEKGSPYEQY
j_call: TRBJ2-7
v_call: TRBV9

cdr3_aa: ASSRAAISYNEQY
j_call: TRBJ2-7
v_call: TRBV6-2/TRBV6-3

cdr3_aa: ASSAQGFDQPQH
j_call: TRBJ1-5
v_call: TRBV4-2

cdr3_aa: ASGSDSGNQPQH
j_call: TRBJ1-5
v_call: TRBV12-5

cdr3_aa: ASSVGVGQPFSYEQY
j_call: TRBJ2-7
v_call: TRBV9

cdr3_aa: ASSVDIGGLGGYT
j_call: TRBJ1-2
v_call: TRBV9

cdr3_aa: AISPTGGPETQY
j_call: TRBJ2-5
v_call: TRBV10-3

cdr3_aa: ASSVSNVLT
j_call: TRBJ2-6
v_call: TRBV2

cdr3_aa: ASSLWAGEQF
j_call: TRBJ2-1
v_call: TRBV28

cdr3_aa: ATCLGWGNSGTQY
j_call: TRBJ2-3
v_call: TRBV27

cdr3_aa: ASSPSTGDPYEQY
j_call: TRBJ2-7
v_call: TRBV9

cdr3_aa: ASSFTTGNTEAF
j_call: TRBJ1-1
v_call: TRBV7-6

cdr3_aa: ASSQDSPGVIVPEEKLF
j_call: TRBJ1-4
v_call: TRBV4-1

cdr3_aa: ASSRSGLAGGSTDTQY
j_call: TRBJ2-3
v_call: TRBV3-1

cdr3_aa: ASSYLGSYGYT
j_call: TRBJ1-2
v_call: TRBV6-2/TRBV6-3

cdr3_aa: ASSKDGLNQPQH
j_call: TRBJ1-5
v_call: TRBV21-1

cdr3_aa: ASSLGQEYEQY
j_call: TRBJ2-7
v_call: TRBV7-8

cdr3_aa: ASSQEEPNPYGYT
j_call: TRBJ1-2
v_call: TRBV3-1

cdr3_aa: ASSASRGRNSPLH
j_call: TRBJ1-6
v_call: TRBV7-9

cdr3_aa: ASKRERGRFNEQF
j_call: TRBJ2-1
v_call: TRBV6-2/TRBV6-3

cdr3_aa: VSGQGDYNEQF
j_call: TRBJ2-1
v_call: TRBV7-3

cdr3_aa: ASSKGGGGALNEQY
j_call: TRBJ2-7
v_call: TRBV7-2

cdr3_aa: ASRRTRGTQY
j_call: TRBJ2-3
v_call: TRBV6-5

cdr3_aa: ASSQGGYTTDTQY
j_call: TRBJ2-3
v_call: TRBV3-1

cdr3_aa: SAHGGQVINQPQH
j_call: TRBJ1-5
v_call: TRBV20-1

cdr3_aa: STDRGSTDTQY
j_call: TRBJ2-3
v_call: TRBV20-1

cdr3_aa: SASPTGRYEQY
j_call: TRBJ2-7
v_call: TRBV20-1

cdr3_aa: ASSAVAGRAVEQY
j_call: TRBJ2-7
v_call: TRBV2

cdr3_aa: ASSHPSGGRPGNEQF
j_call: TRBJ2-1
v_call: TRBV19

cdr3_aa: ASSATGQIFPEQY
j_call: TRBJ2-7
v_call: TRBV28

cdr3_aa: ASSFRVRGQSSYEQY
j_call: TRBJ2-7
v_call: TRBV28

cdr3_aa: AISEAQGPDTQY
j_call: TRBJ2-3
v_call: TRBV10-3

cdr3_aa: ATSRDFNSQETQY
j_call: TRBJ2-5
v_call: TRBV15